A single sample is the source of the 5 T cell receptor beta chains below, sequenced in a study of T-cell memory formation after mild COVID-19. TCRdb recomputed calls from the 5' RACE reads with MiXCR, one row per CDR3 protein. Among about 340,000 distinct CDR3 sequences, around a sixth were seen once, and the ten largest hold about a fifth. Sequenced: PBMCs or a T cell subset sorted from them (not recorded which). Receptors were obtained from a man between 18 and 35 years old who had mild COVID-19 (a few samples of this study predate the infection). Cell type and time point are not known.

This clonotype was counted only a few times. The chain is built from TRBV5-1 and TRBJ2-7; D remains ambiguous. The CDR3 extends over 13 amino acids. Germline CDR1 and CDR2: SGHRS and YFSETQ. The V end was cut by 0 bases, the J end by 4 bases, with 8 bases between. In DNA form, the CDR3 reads TGCGCCAGCAGCTTGGAAAGGGCTTACGAGCAGTACTTC. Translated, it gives CASSLERAYEQYF. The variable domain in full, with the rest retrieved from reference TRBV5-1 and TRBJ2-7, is KAGVTQTPRYLIKTRGQQVTLSCSPISGHRSVSWYQQTPGQGLQFLFEYFSETQRNKGNFPGRFSGRQFSNSRSEMNVSTLELGDSALYLCASSLERAYEQYFGPGTRLTVT.

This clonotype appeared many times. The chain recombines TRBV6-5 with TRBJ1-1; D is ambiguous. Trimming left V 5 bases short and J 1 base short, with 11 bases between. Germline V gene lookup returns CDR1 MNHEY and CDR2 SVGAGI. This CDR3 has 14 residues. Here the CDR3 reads CASSPPTRNTEAFF. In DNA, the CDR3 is TGTGCCAGCAGTCCGCCCACAAGGAACACTGAAGCTTTCTTT.

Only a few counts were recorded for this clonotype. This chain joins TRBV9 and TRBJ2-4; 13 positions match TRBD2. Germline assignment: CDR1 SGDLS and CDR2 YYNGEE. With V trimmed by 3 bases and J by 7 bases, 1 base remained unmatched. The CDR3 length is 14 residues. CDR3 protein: CASSEGLAGNIQYF. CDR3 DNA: TGTGCCAGCAGCGAGGGACTAGCGGGGAACATTCAGTACTTC.

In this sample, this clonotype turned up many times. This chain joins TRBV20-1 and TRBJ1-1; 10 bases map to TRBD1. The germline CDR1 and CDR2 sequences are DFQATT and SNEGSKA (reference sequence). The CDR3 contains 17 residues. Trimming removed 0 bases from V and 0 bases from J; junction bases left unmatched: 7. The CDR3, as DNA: TGCAGTGCTAGAGATCTTGGGACAGGGGCCCTGAACACTGAAGCTTTCTTT. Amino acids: CSARDLGTGALNTEAFF.

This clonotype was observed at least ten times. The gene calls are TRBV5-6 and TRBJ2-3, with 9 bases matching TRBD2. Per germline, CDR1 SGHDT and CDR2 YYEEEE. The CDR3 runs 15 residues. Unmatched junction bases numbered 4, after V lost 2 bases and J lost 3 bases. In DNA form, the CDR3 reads TGTGCCAGCAGCTTCCGCGGGGGGGCGACAGATACGCAGTATTTT. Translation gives CASSFRGGATDTQYF.